Sequencing of this TCR beta chain was carried out in a study of cytomegalovirus exposure and HLA in healthy donors. Study overall: The same platform as the 650 to 700 first-cohort repertoires was used for the 120 or so validation repertoires, a later analysis reported. Regarding the study as a whole: Roughly 170 TCR beta chains were listed as cytomegalovirus-associated. A few of the chains that were CMV-associated were confirmed in vitro to be specific for CMV antigens.

It was the roughly 130-subject validation cohort, separate from the roughly 700-subject first cohort, to which the donors belonged. This table comes from immunoSEQ multiplex PCR, and its TCRdb copy is limited to in-frame clones, with some not included. This sample has more than 90,000 clones, with roughly 83% found just once. From germline, CDR1 is SGHVS and CDR2 FNYEAQ. The CDR3 consists of 19 residues. With 5 bases removed from V and 4 bases from J, the gap between germline ends came to 29 bases. In the case of this clone: The antigen remains unidentified.

The chain couples TRBV7-6 to TRBJ1-2; no reliable D call. The source is a man in his late teens or twenties in good health and CMV-seronegative. Sequenced: PBMCs. CDR3 DNA: TGTGCCAGCAGCCCCGCCCTGGGGAGACGGGAAATGCTCCTCTATGGCTACACCTTC. Protein product: CASSPALGRREMLLYGYTF.